The present TCR beta chain was sequenced within a study of shared clonotypes between healthy human individuals. Study observations and caveats: Only blood samples were collected, and tissue repertoires likely differ.

The data were produced by immunoSEQ multiplex PCR, yet TCRdb's version contains in-frame clones alone and is incomplete. The sample yields roughly 400,000 clones, 90% to 98% seen once. As to this clone: Its specificity is unknown.

Germline V gene sequence: CDR1 SGHTA, CDR2 FQGNSA. V lost 1 base to trimming and J lost 3 bases; unmatched junction nucleotides: 3. This CDR3 is 14 amino acids long. The clonotype comes from a young man in good health. The specimen was memory CD8+ T cells sorted from blood. Noted subset: CD45RO+ cells pooled with CCR7-negative TemRA cells. The genes are TRBV7-2 and TRBJ2-7; 7 bases match TRBD2. This CDR3 reads CASSLGWTSYEQYF. DNA for the CDR3: TGTGCCAGCAGCTTAGGTTGGACTAGCTACGAGCAGTACTTC.